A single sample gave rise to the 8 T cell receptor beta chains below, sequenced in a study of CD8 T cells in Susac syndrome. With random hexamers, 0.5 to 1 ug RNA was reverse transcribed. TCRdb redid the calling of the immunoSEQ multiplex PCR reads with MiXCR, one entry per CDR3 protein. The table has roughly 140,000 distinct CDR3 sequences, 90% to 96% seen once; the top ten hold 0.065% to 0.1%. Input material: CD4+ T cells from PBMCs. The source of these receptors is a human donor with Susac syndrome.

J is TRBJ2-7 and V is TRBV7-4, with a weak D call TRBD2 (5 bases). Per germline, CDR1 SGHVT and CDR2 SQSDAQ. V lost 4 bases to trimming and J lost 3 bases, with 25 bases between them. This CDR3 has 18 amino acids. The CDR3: CASSCEREKIARDYEQYF. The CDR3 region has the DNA TGTGCCAGCAGCTGCGAGAGGGAAAAGATTGCGAGAGACTACGAGCAGTACTTC.

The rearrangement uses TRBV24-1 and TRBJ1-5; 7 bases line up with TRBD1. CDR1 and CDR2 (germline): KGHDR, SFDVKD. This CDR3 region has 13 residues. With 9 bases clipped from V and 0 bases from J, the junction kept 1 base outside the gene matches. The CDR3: CATQGDSNQPQHF. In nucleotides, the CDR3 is TGTGCCACCCAGGGGGATAGCAATCAGCCCCAGCATTTT.

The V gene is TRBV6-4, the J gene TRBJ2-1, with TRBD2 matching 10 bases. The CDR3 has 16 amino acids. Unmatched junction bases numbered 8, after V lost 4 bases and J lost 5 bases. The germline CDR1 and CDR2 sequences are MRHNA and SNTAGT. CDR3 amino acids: CASSGQAGGDHNEQFF. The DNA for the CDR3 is TGTGCCAGCAGTGGCCAAGCGGGGGGGGACCACAATGAGCAGTTCTTC.

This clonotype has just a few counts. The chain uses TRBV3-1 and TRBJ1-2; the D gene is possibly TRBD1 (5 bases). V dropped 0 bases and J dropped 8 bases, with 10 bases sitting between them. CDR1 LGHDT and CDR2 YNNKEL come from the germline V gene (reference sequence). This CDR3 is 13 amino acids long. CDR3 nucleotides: TGTGCCAGCAGCCAAGATTTGCAGGGCGGCTACACCTTC. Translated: CASSQDLQGGYTF.

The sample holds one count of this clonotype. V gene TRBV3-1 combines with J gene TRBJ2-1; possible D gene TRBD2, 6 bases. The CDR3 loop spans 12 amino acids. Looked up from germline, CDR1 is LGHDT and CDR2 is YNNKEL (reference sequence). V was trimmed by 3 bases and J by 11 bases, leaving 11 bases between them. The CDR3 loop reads CASSHGSGQQFF. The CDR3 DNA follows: TGTGCCAGCAGCCACGGTAGCGGTCAGCAGTTCTTC.

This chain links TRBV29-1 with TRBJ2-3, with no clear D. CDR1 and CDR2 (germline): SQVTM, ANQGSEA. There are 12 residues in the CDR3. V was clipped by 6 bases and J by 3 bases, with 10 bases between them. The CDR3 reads CSVGIGTDTQYF. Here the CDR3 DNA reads TGCAGCGTGGGGATCGGGACAGATACGCAGTATTTT.

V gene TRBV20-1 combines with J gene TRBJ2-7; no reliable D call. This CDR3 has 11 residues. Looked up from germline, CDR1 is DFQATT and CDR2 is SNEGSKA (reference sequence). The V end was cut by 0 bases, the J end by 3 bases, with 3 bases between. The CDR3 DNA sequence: TGCAGTGCTAGAGATGTCTACGAGCAGTACTTC. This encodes CSARDVYEQYF.

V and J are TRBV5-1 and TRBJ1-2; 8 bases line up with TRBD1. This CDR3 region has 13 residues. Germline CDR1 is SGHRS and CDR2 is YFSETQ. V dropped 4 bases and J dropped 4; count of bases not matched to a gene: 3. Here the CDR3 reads CASSPGGGYGYTF. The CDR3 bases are TGCGCCAGCAGCCCAGGGGGCGGCTATGGCTACACCTTC.